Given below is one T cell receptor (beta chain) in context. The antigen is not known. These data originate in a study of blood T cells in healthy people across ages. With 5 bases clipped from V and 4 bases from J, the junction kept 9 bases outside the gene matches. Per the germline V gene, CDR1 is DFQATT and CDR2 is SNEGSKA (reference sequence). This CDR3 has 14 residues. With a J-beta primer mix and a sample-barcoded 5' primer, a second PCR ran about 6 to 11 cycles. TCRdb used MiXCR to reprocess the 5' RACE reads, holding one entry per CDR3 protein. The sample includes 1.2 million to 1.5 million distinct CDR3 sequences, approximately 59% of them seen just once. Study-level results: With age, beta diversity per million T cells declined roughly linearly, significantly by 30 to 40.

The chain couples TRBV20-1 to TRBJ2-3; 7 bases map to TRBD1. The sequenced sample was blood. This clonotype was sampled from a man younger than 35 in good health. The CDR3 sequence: CSALDRSSPDTQYF. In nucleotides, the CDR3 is TGCAGTGCTCTGGACAGGTCTAGCCCAGATACGCAGTATTTT.